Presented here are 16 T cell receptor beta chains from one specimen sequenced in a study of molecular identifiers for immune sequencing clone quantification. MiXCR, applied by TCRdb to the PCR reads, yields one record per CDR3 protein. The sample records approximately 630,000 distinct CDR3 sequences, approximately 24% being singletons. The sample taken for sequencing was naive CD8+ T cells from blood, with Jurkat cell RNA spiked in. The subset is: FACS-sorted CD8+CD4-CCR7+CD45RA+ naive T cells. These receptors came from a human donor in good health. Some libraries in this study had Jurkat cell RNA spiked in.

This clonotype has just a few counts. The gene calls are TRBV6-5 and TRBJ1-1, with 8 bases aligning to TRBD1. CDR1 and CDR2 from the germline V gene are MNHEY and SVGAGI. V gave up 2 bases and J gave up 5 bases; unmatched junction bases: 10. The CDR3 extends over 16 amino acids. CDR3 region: CASSYNDRGRETEAFF. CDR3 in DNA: TGTGCCAGCAGTTACAATGACAGGGGAAGGGAGACTGAAGCTTTCTTT.

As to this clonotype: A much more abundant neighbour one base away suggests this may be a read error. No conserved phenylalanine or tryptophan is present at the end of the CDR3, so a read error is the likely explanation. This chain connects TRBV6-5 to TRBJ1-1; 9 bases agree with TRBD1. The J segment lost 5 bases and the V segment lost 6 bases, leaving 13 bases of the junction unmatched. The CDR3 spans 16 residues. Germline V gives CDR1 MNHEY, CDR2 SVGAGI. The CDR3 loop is CASSVGTGGSGTEAFI. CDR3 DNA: TGTGCCAGCAGCGTCGGAACAGGGGGCTCAGGGACTGAAGCTTTCATT.

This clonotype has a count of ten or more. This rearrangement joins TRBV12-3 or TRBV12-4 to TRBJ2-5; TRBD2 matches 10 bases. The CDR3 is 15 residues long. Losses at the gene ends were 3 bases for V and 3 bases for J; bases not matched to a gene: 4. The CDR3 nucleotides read TGTGCCAGCAGTTTGTATAGCGGGGGGAAAGAGACCCAGTACTTC. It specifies CASSLYSGGKETQYF.

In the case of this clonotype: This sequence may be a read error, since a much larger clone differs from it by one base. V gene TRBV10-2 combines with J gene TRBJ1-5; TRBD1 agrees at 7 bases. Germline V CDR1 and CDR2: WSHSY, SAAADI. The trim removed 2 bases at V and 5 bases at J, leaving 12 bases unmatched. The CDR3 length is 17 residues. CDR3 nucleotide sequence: TGCGCCAGCAGTGAGGACAGGGTTGCCCGTTGGGATCAGCCCCAGCATTTT. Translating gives CASSEDRVARWDQPQHF.

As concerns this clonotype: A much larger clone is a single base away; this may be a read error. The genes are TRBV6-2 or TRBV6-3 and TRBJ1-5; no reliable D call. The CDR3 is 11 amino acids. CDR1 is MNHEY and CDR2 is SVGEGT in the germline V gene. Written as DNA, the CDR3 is TGTGCCAGCAGTTACGGGCTCCCCCCGCATTTT. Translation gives CASSYGLPPHF.

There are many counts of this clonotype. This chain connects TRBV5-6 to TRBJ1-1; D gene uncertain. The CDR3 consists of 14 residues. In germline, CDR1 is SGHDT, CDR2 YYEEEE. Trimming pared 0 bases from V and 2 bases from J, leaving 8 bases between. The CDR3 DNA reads TGTGCCAGCAGCTTGGGGCCAGTCAACACTGAAGCTTTCTTT. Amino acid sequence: CASSLGPVNTEAFF.

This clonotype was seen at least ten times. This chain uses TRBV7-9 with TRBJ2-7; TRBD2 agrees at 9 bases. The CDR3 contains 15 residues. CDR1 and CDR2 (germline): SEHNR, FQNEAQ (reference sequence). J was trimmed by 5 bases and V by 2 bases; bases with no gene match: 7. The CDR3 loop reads CASSLSAGGRNEQYF. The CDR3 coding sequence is TGTGCCAGCAGCTTAAGCGCGGGGGGGCGGAACGAGCAGTACTTC.

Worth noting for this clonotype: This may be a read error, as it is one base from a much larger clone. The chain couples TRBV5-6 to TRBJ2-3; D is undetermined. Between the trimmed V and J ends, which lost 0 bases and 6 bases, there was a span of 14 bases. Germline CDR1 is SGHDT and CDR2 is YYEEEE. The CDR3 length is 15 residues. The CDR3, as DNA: TGTGCCAGCAGCTTGGAGGCAGGACGCAGGGATACGCAGTATTTT. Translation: CASSLEAGRRDTQYF. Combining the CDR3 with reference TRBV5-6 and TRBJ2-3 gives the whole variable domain DAGVTQSPTHLIKTRGQQVTLRCSPKSGHDTVSWYQQALGQGPQFIFQYYEEEERQRGNFPDRFSGHQFPNYSSELNVNALLLGDSALYLCASSLEAGRRDTQYFGPGTRLTVL.

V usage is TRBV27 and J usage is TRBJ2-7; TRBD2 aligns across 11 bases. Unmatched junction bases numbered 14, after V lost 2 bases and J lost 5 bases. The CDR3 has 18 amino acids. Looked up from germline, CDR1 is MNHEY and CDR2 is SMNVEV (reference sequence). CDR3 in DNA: TGTGCCAGCAGTTTAACTAGCGGGAGTTGGAGTCTTGGCAACGAGCAGTACTTC. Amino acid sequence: CASSLTSGSWSLGNEQYF.

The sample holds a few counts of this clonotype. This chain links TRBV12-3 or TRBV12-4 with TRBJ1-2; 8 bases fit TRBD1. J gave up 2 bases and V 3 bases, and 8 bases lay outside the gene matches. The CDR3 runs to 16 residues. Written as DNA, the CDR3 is TGTGCCAGCAGTTTGGTGGCGTCAGGGGGCAACTATGGCTACACCTTC. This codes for CASSLVASGGNYGYTF.

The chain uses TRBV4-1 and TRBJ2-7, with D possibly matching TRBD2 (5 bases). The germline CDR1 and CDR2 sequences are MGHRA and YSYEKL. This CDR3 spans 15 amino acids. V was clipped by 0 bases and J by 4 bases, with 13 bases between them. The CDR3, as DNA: TGCGCCAGCAGCCAAGAAACCTTCCCGGGGTACGAGCAGTACTTC. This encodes CASSQETFPGYEQYF.

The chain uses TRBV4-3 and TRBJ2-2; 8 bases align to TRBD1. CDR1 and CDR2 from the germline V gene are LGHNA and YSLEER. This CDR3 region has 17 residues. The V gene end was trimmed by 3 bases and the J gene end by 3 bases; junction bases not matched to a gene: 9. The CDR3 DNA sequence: TGCGCCAGCAGCCAGGGGGCAGGGGGCGACGACACCGGGGAGCTGTTTTTT. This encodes CASSQGAGGDDTGELFF.

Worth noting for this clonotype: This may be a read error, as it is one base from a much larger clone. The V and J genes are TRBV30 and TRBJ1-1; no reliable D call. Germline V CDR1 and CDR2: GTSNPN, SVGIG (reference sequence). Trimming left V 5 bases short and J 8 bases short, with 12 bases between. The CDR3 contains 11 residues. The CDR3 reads CAWAYSYEAFF. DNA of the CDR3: TGTGCCTGGGCTTACAGCTACGAAGCTTTCTTT.

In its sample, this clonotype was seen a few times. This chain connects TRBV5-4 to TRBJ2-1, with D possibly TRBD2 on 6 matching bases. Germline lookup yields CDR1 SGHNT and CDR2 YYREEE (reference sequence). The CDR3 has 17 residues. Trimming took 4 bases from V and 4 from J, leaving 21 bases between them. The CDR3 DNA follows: TGTGCCAGCAGCCCGAGAGTGGTAACCGGAGGGTACAATGAGCAGTTCTTC. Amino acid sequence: CASSPRVVTGGYNEQFF.

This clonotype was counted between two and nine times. In DNA form, the CDR3 reads TGTGCCAGCAGTTTAGTAGGGACAGGGGCCTGGTACGAGCAGTACTTC. Residues: CASSLVGTGAWYEQYF. The chain employs TRBV12-3 or TRBV12-4 and TRBJ2-7, with 10 bases fitting TRBD1. The V segment lost 1 base and the J segment 4 bases; nucleotides outside the gene matches: 7. The CDR3 spans 16 residues.

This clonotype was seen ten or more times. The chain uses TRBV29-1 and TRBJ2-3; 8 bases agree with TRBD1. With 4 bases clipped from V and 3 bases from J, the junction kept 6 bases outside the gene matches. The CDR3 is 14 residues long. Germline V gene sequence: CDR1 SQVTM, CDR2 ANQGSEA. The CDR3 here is CSVAAGGLTDTQYF. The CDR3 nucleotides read TGCAGCGTTGCGGCAGGGGGCTTGACAGATACGCAGTATTTT.